The entry that follows covers one TCR beta chain sequence. Its antigen remains unidentified. CDR3 length equals 15 residues. Trimming cost V 5 bases and J 7 bases; bases outside gene matches: 8. Germline lookup yields CDR1 MDHEN and CDR2 SYDVKM. TCRdb keeps only in-frame clones here, not all; method: immunoSEQ multiplex PCR. The table lists approximately 110,000 clones, around 86% of them singletons. These data originate in a study of T cell responses to AZD1222 COVID-19 vaccine. Study background: Pooled samples include second doses given at about 4 or 12 weeks.

The study, taken as a whole, reports: Variant regions that are unmutated are reportedly the target of nearly half of spike-specific TCRs. Scientists sampled the repertoires only once the peak T cell response had passed.

The starting material was peripheral blood, obtained on day 0 of AZD1222 vaccination. This rearrangement joins TRBV28 to TRBJ1-2; 12 bases align to TRBD1. This TCR was sampled from an adult in good health. The CDR3 sequence: CASSRRDRGPSGYTF. For the CDR3, the DNA is TGTGCCAGCAGTCGCCGGGACAGGGGGCCGTCTGGCTACACCTTC.